This TCR beta chain stems from a study of naive and memory T cell subsets. Two oligonucleotides, mixed equimolar, formed the beta constant-region primer covering TRBC1 and TRBC2. Each CDR3 protein gets one entry after TCRdb re-called the UMI-ligation and nested PCR reads with MiXCR. The sample includes 130,000 to 150,000 distinct CDR3 sequences, more than 15% of them seen just once. The material sequenced was naive CD4+ T cells from blood. This receptor was identified in a human donor in good health.

The CDR3 DNA is TGTGCCAGCAGCATTGGGACTAGCGGTAACAATGAGCAGTTCTTC. Its protein is CASSIGTSGNNEQFF. The chain is built from TRBV3-1 and TRBJ2-1; 11 positions match TRBD2. The CDR3 is 15 amino acids. Germline CDR1 LGHDT, CDR2 YNNKEL (reference sequence). The J segment lost 5 bases and the V segment lost 5 bases, leaving 5 bases of the junction unmatched.